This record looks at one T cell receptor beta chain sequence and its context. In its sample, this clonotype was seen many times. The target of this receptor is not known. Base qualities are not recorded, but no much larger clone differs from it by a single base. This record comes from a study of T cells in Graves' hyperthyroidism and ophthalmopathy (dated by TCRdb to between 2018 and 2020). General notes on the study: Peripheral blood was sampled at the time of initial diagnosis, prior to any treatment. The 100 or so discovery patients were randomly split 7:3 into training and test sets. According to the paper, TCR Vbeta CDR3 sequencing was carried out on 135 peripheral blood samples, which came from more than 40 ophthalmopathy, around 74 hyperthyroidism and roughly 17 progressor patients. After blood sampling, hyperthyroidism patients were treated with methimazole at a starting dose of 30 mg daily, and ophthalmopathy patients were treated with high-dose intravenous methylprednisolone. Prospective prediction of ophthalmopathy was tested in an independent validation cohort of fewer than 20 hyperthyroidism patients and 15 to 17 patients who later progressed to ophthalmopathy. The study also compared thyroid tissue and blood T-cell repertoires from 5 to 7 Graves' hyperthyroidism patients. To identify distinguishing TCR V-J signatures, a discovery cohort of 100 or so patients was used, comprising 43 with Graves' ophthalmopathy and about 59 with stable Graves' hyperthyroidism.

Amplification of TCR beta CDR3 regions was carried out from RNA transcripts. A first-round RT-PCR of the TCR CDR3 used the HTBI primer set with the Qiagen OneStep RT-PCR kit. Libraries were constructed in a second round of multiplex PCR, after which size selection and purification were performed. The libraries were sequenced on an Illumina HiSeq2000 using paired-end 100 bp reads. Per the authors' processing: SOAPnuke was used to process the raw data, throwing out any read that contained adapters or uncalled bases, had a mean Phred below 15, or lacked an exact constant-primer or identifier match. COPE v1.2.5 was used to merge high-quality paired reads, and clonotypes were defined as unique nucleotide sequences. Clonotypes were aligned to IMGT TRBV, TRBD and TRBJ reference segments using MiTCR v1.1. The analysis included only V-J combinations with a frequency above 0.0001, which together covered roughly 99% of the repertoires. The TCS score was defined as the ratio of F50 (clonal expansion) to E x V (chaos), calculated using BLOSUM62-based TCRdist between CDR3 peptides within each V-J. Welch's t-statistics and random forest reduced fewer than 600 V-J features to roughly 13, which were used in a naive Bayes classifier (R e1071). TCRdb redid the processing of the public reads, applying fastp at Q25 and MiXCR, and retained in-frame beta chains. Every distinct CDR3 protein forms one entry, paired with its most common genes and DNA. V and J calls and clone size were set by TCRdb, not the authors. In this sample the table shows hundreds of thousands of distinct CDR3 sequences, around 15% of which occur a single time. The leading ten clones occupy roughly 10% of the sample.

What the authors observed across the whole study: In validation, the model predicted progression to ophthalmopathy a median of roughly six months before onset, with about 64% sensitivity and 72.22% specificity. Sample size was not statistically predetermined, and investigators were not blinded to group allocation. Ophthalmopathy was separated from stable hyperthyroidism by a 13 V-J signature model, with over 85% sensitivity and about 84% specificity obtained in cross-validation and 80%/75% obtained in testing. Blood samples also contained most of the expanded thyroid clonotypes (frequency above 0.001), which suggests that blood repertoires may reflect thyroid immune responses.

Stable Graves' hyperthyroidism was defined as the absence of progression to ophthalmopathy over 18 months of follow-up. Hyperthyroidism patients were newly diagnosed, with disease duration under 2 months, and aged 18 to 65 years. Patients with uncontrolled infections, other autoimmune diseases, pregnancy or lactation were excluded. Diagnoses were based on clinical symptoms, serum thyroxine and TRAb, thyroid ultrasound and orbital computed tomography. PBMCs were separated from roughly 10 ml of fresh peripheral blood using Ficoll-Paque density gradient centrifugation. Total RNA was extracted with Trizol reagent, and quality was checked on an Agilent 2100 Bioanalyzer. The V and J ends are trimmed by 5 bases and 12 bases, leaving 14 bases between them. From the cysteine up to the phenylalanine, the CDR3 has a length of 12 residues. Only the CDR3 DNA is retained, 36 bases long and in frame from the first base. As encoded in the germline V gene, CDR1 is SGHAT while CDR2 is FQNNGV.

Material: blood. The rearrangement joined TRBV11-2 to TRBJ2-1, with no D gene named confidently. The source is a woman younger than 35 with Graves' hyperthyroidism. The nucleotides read TGTGCCAGCAGCCAGATAGACGTTTGGCAGTTCTTC. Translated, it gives CASSQIDVWQFF. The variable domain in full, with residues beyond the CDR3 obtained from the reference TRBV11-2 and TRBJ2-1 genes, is EAGVAQSPRYKIIEKRQSVAFWCNPISGHATLYWYQQILGQGPKLLIQFQNNGVVDDSQLPKDRFSAERLKGVDSTLKIQPAKLEDSAVYLCASSQIDVWQFFGPGTRLTVL.